The 26 T cell receptor beta chains presented below share a single source sample, sequenced in a study of T-cell reconstitution after alpha-beta-depleted transplantation in children (dated by TCRdb to between 2015 and 2016). The sample's treatment or condition label is to be understood as: allogeneic hematopoietic cell transplantation with graft depleted of TCRalphabeta T cells and CD19 B cells. Library construction relied on PCR. The instrument given in TCRdb is Illumina HiSeq 2500. To normalize quantification of the TCRbeta repertoire, the TCR libraries were built with molecular barcoding that relied on unique molecular identifiers. Through fastp at Q25 and MiXCR, TCRdb rebuilt clones from the public reads, retaining in-frame beta chains. Here each entry gathers all rows of one CDR3 protein and keeps the most common genes and DNA. The sample table holds around 580,000 distinct CDR3 sequences, of which more than 20% were seen once. Roughly 13% of the sample rests with the top ten.

Source: PBMCs, mostly from graft donor cells, taken 360 days after TCRalphabeta/CD19-depleted stem cell transplant. Receptor source: a boy in the first two years of life who had a stem cell transplant for acute myeloid leukemia, so the T cells may come from the graft donor.

The gene calls are TRBV3-1 and TRBJ2-2; possible D gene TRBD2, 7 bases. The CDR3 length is 17 residues. Germline loops: CDR1 LGHDT, CDR2 YNNKEL (reference sequence). The V end was cut by 1 base, the J end by 2 bases, with 14 bases between. This CDR3 is CASSQAGVAGNTGELFF. The CDR3 DNA sequence: TGTGCCAGCAGCCAAGCAGGGGTAGCGGGCAACACCGGGGAGCTGTTTTTT.

This rearrangement joins TRBV13 to TRBJ2-3, with TRBD2 matching 12 bases. Trimming cost V 5 bases and J 4 bases; bases outside gene matches: 25. Germline V lookup: CDR1 PRHDT, CDR2 FYEKMQ (reference sequence). This CDR3 is 22 amino acids long. The CDR3: CASSPTRGIRLAGGIGADTQYF. CDR3 nucleotides: TGTGCCAGCAGCCCTACGCGCGGAATCAGGCTAGCGGGGGGGATTGGGGCAGATACGCAGTATTTT.

This clonotype has ten or more counts. The CDR3 sequence is CASSLRWIGLVGDTQYF. The CDR3 DNA sequence: TGTGCCAGCAGTTTAAGGTGGATTGGACTAGTCGGAGATACGCAGTATTTT. The chain employs TRBV12-3 or TRBV12-4 and TRBJ2-3; 7 bases line up with TRBD2. This CDR3 is built from 17 residues. Trimming removed 2 bases from V and 5 bases from J; junction bases left unmatched: 13.

The J gene is TRBJ2-6, the V gene TRBV7-2; a possible D gene is TRBD1 (6 bases). Germline CDR1 reads SGHTA; CDR2 reads FQGNSA. The CDR3 consists of 17 residues. Deletions cut 4 bases from V and 3 bases from J, with 16 bases between. CDR3 DNA sequence: TGTGCCAGCAGCTGGGGGCCCCAAGCAGGTGGGGCCAACGTCCTGACTTTC. This encodes CASSWGPQAGGANVLTF.

Ten or more counts support this clonotype. The gene calls are TRBV6-5 and TRBJ2-5; a possible D gene is TRBD2 (7 bases). The V end was cut by 2 bases, the J end by 4 bases, with 14 bases between. The CDR3 spans 15 residues. Germline V CDR1 and CDR2: MNHEY, SVGAGI. The CDR3 DNA sequence: TGTGCCAGCAGTTACAAGAGGGGGGGCGGAGAGACCCAGTACTTC. It translates to CASSYKRGGGETQYF.

This clonotype was seen more than once but under ten times. This chain connects TRBV29-1 to TRBJ1-1, with 7 bases that match TRBD1. The V gene end was trimmed by 7 bases and the J gene end by 1 base; junction bases not matched to a gene: 6. The CDR3 consists of 13 residues. Germline-derived CDR1 and CDR2 are SQVTM and ANQGSEA. CDR3 amino acids: CSGGQATNTEAFF. The CDR3 nucleotides are TGCAGCGGCGGACAGGCCACGAACACTGAAGCTTTCTTT.

As concerns this clonotype: A much larger clone differs by one base, so this may be a read error. The chain is built from TRBV7-2 and TRBJ2-3; D remains ambiguous. Germline V gene sequence: CDR1 SGHTA, CDR2 FQGNSA. The CDR3 extends over 13 amino acids. The germline V and J ends were trimmed by 1 base and 4 bases, with 6 bases remaining between them. The CDR3 protein is CASSLDGPDTQYF. CDR3 DNA sequence: TGTGCCAGCAGCTTAGATGGGCCAGATACGCAGTATTTT.

This clonotype showed up many times. The chain combines TRBV4-3 with TRBJ1-4; weak D call: TRBD1 (5 bases). CDR1 and CDR2 (germline): LGHNA, YSLEER. This CDR3 comprises 18 residues. V dropped 0 bases and J dropped 0 bases, with 14 bases sitting between them. CDR3 region: CASSQDLSRGATNEKLFF. In nucleotides, the CDR3 is TGCGCCAGCAGCCAAGATTTATCGAGAGGGGCAACTAATGAAAAACTGTTTTTT.

This clonotype occurred a few times. V is TRBV20-1 and J is TRBJ2-2; D uncertain. CDR1 is DFQATT and CDR2 is SNEGSKA in the germline V gene (reference sequence). Trimming pared 3 bases from V and 6 bases from J, leaving 11 bases between. The CDR3 totals 13 residues. The DNA for the CDR3 is TGCAGTGCTAGGCCCACGATATCCGGGGAGCTGTTTTTT. Protein sequence: CSARPTISGELFF.

The sample holds a few counts of this clonotype. This chain joins TRBV7-9 and TRBJ2-7; 7 bases are shared with TRBD1. V gave up 4 bases and J gave up 2 bases; unmatched junction bases: 5. CDR1 SEHNR and CDR2 FQNEAQ come from the germline V gene (reference sequence). The CDR3 extends over 14 amino acids. CDR3 protein: CASSWGQPTYEQYF. In nucleotides, the CDR3 is TGTGCCAGCAGCTGGGGACAGCCGACCTACGAGCAGTACTTC.

This clonotype has ten or more counts. The rearrangement joins TRBV12-3 or TRBV12-4 to TRBJ1-3; D not resolved. This CDR3 is 16 amino acids long. V was trimmed by 2 bases and J by 0 bases, leaving 11 bases between them. CDR3 in DNA: TGTGCCAGCAGTTTACTCGGGAAGTACTCTGGAAACACCATATATTTT. It is translated as CASSLLGKYSGNTIYF.

This sequence joins TRBV12-5 and TRBJ2-2, with D perhaps being TRBD1 or TRBD2 (5 bases each). Germline V gene sequence: CDR1 LGHNT, CDR2 FRNRAP. Trimming cost V 5 bases and J 6 bases, with 19 bases left between them. This CDR3 is 16 amino acids long. CDR3: CASGQPGPTTAGELFF. The CDR3 DNA reads TGTGCTAGTGGTCAGCCGGGACCCACGACCGCCGGGGAGCTGTTTTTT.

This sequence joins TRBV6-2 or TRBV6-3 and TRBJ2-7, with a possible D match to TRBD1 (5 bases). CDR1 is MNHEY and CDR2 is SVGEGT in the germline V gene. The CDR3 consists of 16 residues. Trimming left V 4 bases short and J 0 bases short, with 16 bases between. The CDR3 DNA reads as TGTGCCAGCAGTTCTTCAACAGGTACCAGCTCCTACGAGCAGTACGTC. Translated: CASSSSTGTSSYEQYV.

The rearrangement links TRBV19 to TRBJ2-3; no clear D gene. The V end lost 6 bases, the J end lost 4 bases, and 5 bases lay between the germline ends. Germline V CDR1 and CDR2: LNHDA, SQIVND (reference sequence). The CDR3 has 11 residues. The CDR3 spells CASRYSDTQYF. The CDR3 DNA reads TGTGCCAGTAGATACTCAGATACGCAGTATTTT.

CDR3 sequence reads: CASLPSFGGQGYTF. Here the CDR3 DNA reads TGTGCCAGCCTACCCTCCTTCGGGGGACAGGGCTACACCTTC. The rearrangement joins TRBV2 to TRBJ1-2; 7 bases match TRBD1. Germline loops: CDR1 SNHLY, CDR2 FYNNEI. Trimming at V came to 8 bases and at J to 8 bases, leaving 14 bases not matched to a gene. This CDR3 has 14 residues.

The rearrangement links TRBV12-3 or TRBV12-4 to TRBJ1-5; 7 bases match TRBD1. This CDR3 is 15 amino acids long. V was clipped by 1 base and J by 4 bases; unmatched bases: 4. Written as DNA, the CDR3 is TGTGCCAGCAGTTTAGGGGACAGCTTGAATCAGCCCCAGCATTTT. Protein: CASSLGDSLNQPQHF.

This clonotype was counted many times. The V and J genes are TRBV29-1 and TRBJ1-1; D is unclear. V lost 1 base, J lost 0 bases, and 9 bases lay in between. The CDR3 consists of 14 residues. Germline lookup yields CDR1 SQVTM and CDR2 ANQGSEA. The CDR3 reads CSVEGPGMNTEAFF. DNA for the CDR3: TGCAGCGTTGAAGGTCCGGGTATGAACACTGAAGCTTTCTTT.

This clonotype was counted many times. The V call is TRBV20-1, the J call TRBJ2-1, with D perhaps TRBD2 (6 bases). The CDR3 contains 14 residues. Germline V lookup: CDR1 DFQATT, CDR2 SNEGSKA (reference sequence). The V gene lost 4 bases and the J gene lost 5 bases, with 15 bases spanning the gap. CDR3 nucleotides: TGCAGTGCTAAACCTGTAGCGGTTAACAATGAGCAGTTCTTC. It yields the protein CSAKPVAVNNEQFF.

This clonotype was seen at least ten times. This chain links TRBV2 with TRBJ1-5; D not certain. The CDR3 contains 15 residues. Germline V gene sequence: CDR1 SNHLY, CDR2 FYNNEI. Trimming left V 4 bases short and J 9 bases short, with 19 bases between. The CDR3: CASSVGRTMEGPQHF. CDR3 DNA: TGTGCCAGCAGTGTAGGCAGGACCATGGAGGGGCCCCAGCATTTT. The full variable domain, its missing parts supplied by reference TRBV2 and TRBJ1-5, is EPEVTQTPSHQVTQMGQEVILRCVPISNHLYFYWYRQILGQKVEFLVSFYNNEISEKSEIFDDQFSVERPDGSNFTLKIRSTKLEDSAMYFCASSVGRTMEGPQHFGDGTRLSIL.

The CDR3 here is CASSDGQGSTEAFF. The DNA of the CDR3 is TGCGCCAGCAGTGATGGACAGGGGAGCACTGAAGCTTTCTTT. The chain employs TRBV5-1 and TRBJ1-1; 9 bases agree with TRBD1. V trimming: 5 bases; J trimming: 4 bases; junction bases outside the gene matches: 6. Per germline, CDR1 SGHRS and CDR2 YFSETQ. CDR3 length equals 14 residues. Full variable domain (outside the CDR3, taken from reference TRBV5-1 and TRBJ1-1): KAGVTQTPRYLIKTRGQQVTLSCSPISGHRSVSWYQQTPGQGLQFLFEYFSETQRNKGNFPGRFSGRQFSNSRSEMNVSTLELGDSALYLCASSDGQGSTEAFFGQGTRLTVV.

This clonotype came up a few times. A much larger clone lies a single base off, so this may be a read error. The chain uses TRBV12-3 or TRBV12-4 and TRBJ2-5; TRBD1 matches 7 bases. Losses at the gene ends were 6 bases for V and 5 bases for J; bases not matched to a gene: 3. The CDR3 has 12 amino acids. The CDR3, as DNA: TGTGCCAGCAGCGGGACAGCCGAGACCCAGTACTTC. Its protein product is CASSGTAETQYF.

A few counts support this clonotype. This sequence joins TRBV6-5 and TRBJ2-7; TRBD1 matches 9 bases. The CDR3 totals 12 residues. J gave up 8 bases and V 6 bases, and 5 bases lay outside the gene matches. The germline CDR1 and CDR2 sequences are MNHEY and SVGAGI. The CDR3 reads CASSNGQGKQYV. As DNA, the CDR3 is TGTGCCAGCAGCAACGGACAGGGGAAGCAGTACGTC.

This clonotype was observed a few times. The V call is TRBV9, the J call TRBJ1-2; D is undetermined. This CDR3 is 14 amino acids long. V was cut by 3 bases and J by 7 bases, with 16 bases left in between. Germline V gene data show CDR1 as SGDLS and CDR2 as YYNGEE. This chain's CDR3 is CASSGPDSGIGYTF. The CDR3, as DNA: TGTGCCAGCAGCGGACCGGACTCAGGAATTGGCTACACCTTC.

The rearrangement joins TRBV3-1 to TRBJ2-1; D uncertain. The CDR3 extends over 12 amino acids. Trimming cost V 2 bases and J 8 bases, with 7 bases left between them. Germline lookup yields CDR1 LGHDT and CDR2 YNNKEL (reference sequence). This chain's CDR3 is CASSQRRHEQFF. The CDR3 DNA sequence: TGTGCCAGCAGCCAAAGGCGCCATGAGCAGTTCTTC.

This clonotype was seen ten or more times. The V gene is TRBV20-1, the J gene TRBJ1-1; no reliable D call. Germline CDR1 and CDR2: DFQATT and SNEGSKA (reference sequence). Trimming took 0 bases from V and 1 from J, leaving 12 bases between them. CDR3 size: 15 residues. CDR3 nucleotide sequence: TGCAGTGCTAGAGATTCAGGACGGCAGAACACTGAAGCTTTCTTT. Translating gives CSARDSGRQNTEAFF.

The rearrangement uses TRBV15 and TRBJ2-7, with a weak D call TRBD2 (7 bases). The germline V and J ends were trimmed by 0 bases and 6 bases, with 18 bases remaining between them. Germline V gives CDR1 LNHNV, CDR2 YYDKDF (reference sequence). The CDR3 has 16 residues. The CDR3 nucleotides are TGTGCCACCAGCAGAGATCTAAACGCGGGGGCGGGCGAGCAGTACGTC. This sequence encodes CATSRDLNAGAGEQYV.